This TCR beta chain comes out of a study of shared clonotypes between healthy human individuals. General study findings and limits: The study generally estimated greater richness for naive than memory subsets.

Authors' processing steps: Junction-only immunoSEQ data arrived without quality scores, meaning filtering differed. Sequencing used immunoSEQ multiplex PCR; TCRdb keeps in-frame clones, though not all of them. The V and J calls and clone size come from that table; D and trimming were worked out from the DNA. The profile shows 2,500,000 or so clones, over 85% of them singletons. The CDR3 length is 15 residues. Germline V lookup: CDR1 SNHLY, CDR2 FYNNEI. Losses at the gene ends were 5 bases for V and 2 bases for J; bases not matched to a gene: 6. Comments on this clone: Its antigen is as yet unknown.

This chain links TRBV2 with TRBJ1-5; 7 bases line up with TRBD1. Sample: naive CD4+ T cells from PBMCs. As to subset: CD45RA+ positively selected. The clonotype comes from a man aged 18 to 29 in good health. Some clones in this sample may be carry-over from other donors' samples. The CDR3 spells CASSQQGQGNQPQHF. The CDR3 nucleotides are TGTGCCAGCAGTCAACAGGGGCAGGGCAATCAGCCCCAGCATTTT.